The T cell receptor (beta chain) described here comes from a study of shared clonotypes between healthy human individuals. General study results and limits: All-four-donor shared clonotypes had higher generation probabilities than non-shared clonotypes did. Naive subsets typically showed greater estimated richness than memory subsets. A handful of donors shared 4.5% to 6.5% of their naive CD4 clonotypes.

Profiled with immunoSEQ multiplex PCR; TCRdb holds only in-frame clones, not every one. The sample includes 2 million to 2.5 million clones, 92% seen only once; the top ten take approximately 0.41%. Concerning this clone: As yet, its antigen is unknown.

The V and J ends lost 4 bases and 4 bases, in that order; junction bases with no gene match: 5. Germline CDR1 reads MDHEN; CDR2 reads SYDVKM. This CDR3 contains 14 residues. The chain links TRBV28 to TRBJ2-5; 8 bases are a match to TRBD2. This clonotype was sampled from a man aged 18 to 35 in good health. Some clones in this sample may be carry-over from other donors' samples. Sequencing used naive CD4+ T cells from PBMCs. Noted subset: CD45RA+ positively selected. This CDR3 is CASSWTGGRETQYF. CDR3 in DNA: TGTGCCAGCAGTTGGACGGGAGGGAGAGAGACCCAGTACTTC.